This T cell receptor (beta chain) was captured by sequencing in a study of glioma-infiltrating T cells after dendritic cell vaccination. Points from the study as a whole: The cohort had few patients with full blood and tumor sets.

The PCR used 60 V beta and 13 J beta primers. Using immunoSEQ multiplex PCR, the repertoire was profiled, and TCRdb retains in-frame clones only, with some absent. The data contain tens of thousands of clones, around four fifths of them singletons. The CDR3 length is 14 residues. Germline V gene lookup returns CDR1 MNHEY and CDR2 SVGAGI. Trimming took off 2 bases at V and 5 bases at J, with 12 bases between the two ends. Regarding time point: after dendritic cell vaccination, including at tumor progression/relapse. To note about this clone: Antigen specificity is unknown.

Sequenced material: blood, taken after dendritic cell vaccination. The TCR comes from a human donor with glioblastoma. The gene calls are TRBV6-5 and TRBJ1-1, with D possibly TRBD1 on 5 matching bases. In nucleotides, the CDR3 is TGTGCCAGCAGTTACGGCGGGACGCTGACTGAAGCTTTCTTT. Translating it yields CASSYGGTLTEAFF.